One sample yielded the 25 T cell receptor beta chains listed below, sequenced in a study of T cell changes during pregnancy in multiple sclerosis. Generated by immunoSEQ multiplex PCR, the TCRdb table keeps only in-frame clones and is missing some. The sample yields 100,000 to 140,000 clones, roughly 92% seen once. The source material was peripheral blood, sampled in the third trimester of pregnancy. All receptors come from a female donor in good health, enrolled as a control in a pregnancy study.

The V and J genes are TRBV4-1 and TRBJ1-4, with a weak D call TRBD1 (5 bases). The CDR3 consists of 17 residues. Germline CDR1 is MGHRA and CDR2 is YSYEKL. The V and J ends lost 1 base and 7 bases respectively, with 19 bases between them. CDR3 in amino acids: CASSQGPTAGLVEKLFF. The CDR3 nucleotides are TGCGCCAGCAGCCAAGGACCCACGGCAGGGCTGGTTGAAAAACTGTTTTTT.

The gene calls are TRBV19 and TRBJ2-5, with a possible D match to TRBD1 (5 bases). The CDR3 runs 13 residues. Trimming cost V 6 bases and J 2 bases, with 10 bases left between them. In germline, CDR1 is LNHDA, CDR2 SQIVND (reference sequence). The DNA for the CDR3 is TGTGCCAGTAGCACCCAGGGACAAGAGACCCAGTACTTC. Translating it yields CASSTQGQETQYF.

The CDR3 loop reads CASSRRDRGPNQPQHF. The CDR3 region has the DNA TGTGCCAGCAGCCGCCGGGACAGGGGTCCCAATCAGCCCCAGCATTTT. This sequence joins TRBV4-2 and TRBJ1-5, with TRBD1 matching 10 bases. Germline CDR1 and CDR2: LGHNA and YNFKEQ. The CDR3 is made up of 16 amino acids. Germline trimming cut 4 bases from V and 3 bases from J; bases unmatched to any gene: 6.

This clone was detected once. This rearrangement joins TRBV5-6 to TRBJ1-2; D gene unclear. The CDR3 runs to 12 residues. Trimming shortened V by 1 base and J by 7 bases, and 8 bases separated the two germline ends. CDR1 and CDR2 (germline): SGHDT, YYEEEE. The CDR3 bases are TGTGCCAGCAGCTTGTGGCGGGTTGGCTACACCTTC. Translated, it gives CASSLWRVGYTF.

This chain connects TRBV30 to TRBJ1-2; a weak D match, TRBD1 (5 bases). This CDR3 has 14 residues. The V end lost 2 bases, the J end lost 4 bases, and 14 bases lay between the germline ends. Per germline, CDR1 GTSNPN and CDR2 SVGIG (reference sequence). CDR3 nucleotides: TGTGCCTGGAGTCCCTATCCTCAGGGCTATGGCTACACCTTC. Translating gives CAWSPYPQGYGYTF.

The genes are TRBV11-3 and TRBJ2-1; 10 positions agree with TRBD1. Germline loops: CDR1 SGHNT, CDR2 YENEEA. The CDR3 contains 15 residues. Germline trimming cut 5 bases from V and 12 bases from J; bases unmatched to any gene: 13. CDR3 sequence reads: CASSPSGTGVFGQFF. The CDR3 DNA follows: TGTGCCAGCAGCCCCTCCGGGACAGGGGTATTCGGGCAGTTCTTC.

The chain is built from TRBV7-2 and TRBJ2-1, with TRBD1 as a possible D gene (6 bases). This CDR3 spans 16 amino acids. V gave up 5 bases and J gave up 0 bases, with 14 bases separating them. Per germline, CDR1 SGHTA and CDR2 FQGNSA. The CDR3 spells CASSPQTGSSYNEQFF. CDR3 bases: TGTGCCAGCAGCCCGCAGACAGGCAGCTCCTACAATGAGCAGTTCTTC.

The V gene is TRBV6-6, the J gene TRBJ1-3, with 10 bases aligning to TRBD1. V was pared by 4 bases and J by 4 bases, with 7 bases of the junction left unmatched. Germline lookup yields CDR1 MNHNY and CDR2 SVGAGI (reference sequence). CDR3 length: 16 residues. This CDR3 reads CASSSRQGARGNTIYF. The CDR3 DNA reads as TGTGCCAGCAGTTCAAGACAGGGGGCAAGAGGAAACACCATATATTTT.

This rearrangement joins TRBV6-1 to TRBJ1-1; a possible D gene is TRBD1 (5 bases). The CDR3 runs 14 residues. Trimming removed 3 bases from V and 2 bases from J, with 10 bases in between. Germline CDR1 and CDR2: MNHNS and SASEGT. This CDR3 is CASSDRARNTEAFF. CDR3 sequence (DNA): TGTGCCAGCAGTGACAGGGCCCGTAACACTGAAGCTTTCTTT.

The V gene is TRBV9, the J gene TRBJ2-7; 11 bases are shared with TRBD1. Trimming took 0 bases from V and 4 from J; bases not matched to a gene: 0. CDR3 length: 14 amino acids. Germline values: CDR1 SGDLS, CDR2 YYNGEE. The CDR3 DNA reads TGTGCCAGCAGCGTAGGGGACAGGGGGTACGAGCAGTACTTC. Residues: CASSVGDRGYEQYF.

V is TRBV30 and J is TRBJ2-5; D perhaps matches TRBD1 (5 bases). CDR3 length: 12 residues. Germline CDR1 and CDR2: GTSNPN and SVGIG (reference sequence). Trimming removed 4 bases from V and 0 bases from J, with 6 bases in between. CDR3 residues: CAWTGNQETQYF. CDR3 nucleotides: TGTGCCTGGACAGGGAACCAAGAGACCCAGTACTTC.

This clone is a singleton in its sample. V and J are TRBV5-5 and TRBJ1-5; 9 bases are shared with TRBD1. The CDR3 contains 15 residues. CDR1 is SGHKS, CDR2 YYEKEE, per germline (reference sequence). Trimming cost V 3 bases and J 9 bases; bases outside gene matches: 10. The CDR3 reads CASSSRDRVGGPQHF. As DNA, the CDR3 is TGTGCCAGCAGCTCCCGGGACAGGGTAGGTGGGCCCCAGCATTTT.

Only one count was recorded for this clone. This chain connects TRBV4-3 to TRBJ1-4; D is perhaps TRBD1 (6 bases). This CDR3 has 17 residues. Trimming removed 3 bases at V and 3 bases at J, with 17 bases between. CDR1 and CDR2 from the germline V gene are LGHNA and YSLEER. CDR3 sequence reads: CASSHQQGGSSNEKLFF. Written as DNA, the CDR3 is TGCGCCAGCAGCCATCAACAGGGCGGATCATCTAATGAAAAACTGTTTTTT.

This clone has a handful of counts. The chain employs TRBV19 and TRBJ1-1; D gene unclear. CDR1 and CDR2 from the germline V gene are LNHDA and SQIVND (reference sequence). The CDR3 has 14 amino acids. The V gene lost 3 bases and the J gene lost 6 bases, with 14 bases spanning the gap. CDR3: CASSITSREAEAFF. The DNA of the CDR3 is TGTGCCAGTAGTATCACTTCGCGGGAAGCTGAAGCTTTCTTT.

The chain links TRBV6-5 to TRBJ1-1, with 7 bases matching TRBD1. V lost 6 bases to trimming and J lost 5 bases; unmatched junction nucleotides: 12. This CDR3 has 15 residues. Germline-derived CDR1 and CDR2 are MNHEY and SVGAGI. CDR3 sequence: CASRPPDRPGTEAFF. The CDR3 nucleotides read TGTGCCAGCAGACCCCCGGACAGGCCGGGGACTGAAGCTTTCTTT.

This sequence joins TRBV4-3 and TRBJ2-7; TRBD2 is a possible D gene (6 bases). Per the germline V gene, CDR1 is LGHNA and CDR2 is YSLEER. V lost 2 bases to trimming and J lost 0 bases, with 11 bases between them. CDR3 length: 15 amino acids. The CDR3 DNA sequence: TGCGCCAGCAGCCAAACGACCGGGAGCTCCTACGAGCAGTACTTC. Residues: CASSQTTGSSYEQYF.

This rearrangement joins TRBV19 to TRBJ1-2, with TRBD1 matching 9 bases. Germline V gene lookup returns CDR1 LNHDA and CDR2 SQIVND (reference sequence). The CDR3 spans 17 residues. V lost 5 bases and J lost 3; bases outside the gene matches: 13. In DNA form, the CDR3 reads TGTGCCAGTAGTCCCGAGGGCGGGACAGGGCTTGACTATGGCTACACCTTC. This gives the protein CASSPEGGTGLDYGYTF. Filled out from reference TRBV19 and TRBJ1-2, the complete variable domain reads DGGITQSPKYLFRKEGQNVTLSCEQNLNHDAMYWYRQDPGQGLRLIYYSQIVNDFQKGDIAEGYSVSREKKESFPLTVTSAQKNPTAFYLCASSPEGGTGLDYGYTFGSGTRLTVV.

Here the CDR3 reads CAWSLSGTVNQPQHF. The CDR3 DNA follows: TGTGCCTGGAGTCTCTCCGGGACAGTCAATCAGCCCCAGCATTTT. The genes are TRBV30 and TRBJ1-5; 7 bases fit TRBD1. V gave up 2 bases and J gave up 3 bases; unmatched junction bases: 7. Germline-derived CDR1 and CDR2 are GTSNPN and SVGIG (reference sequence). The CDR3 has 15 residues.

The V gene is TRBV19, the J gene TRBJ1-1; perhaps TRBD1 as D (6 bases). The CDR3 length is 14 residues. V was clipped by 5 bases and J by 2 bases, with 12 bases between them. In germline, CDR1 is LNHDA, CDR2 SQIVND (reference sequence). CDR3 loop: CASSPRQENTEAFF. DNA for the CDR3: TGTGCCAGTAGTCCCCGACAGGAAAACACTGAAGCTTTCTTT.

This chain joins TRBV4-1 and TRBJ1-1, with a tentative D call TRBD1 (5 bases). Trimming left V 1 base short and J 5 bases short, with 8 bases between. Germline V gene sequence: CDR1 MGHRA, CDR2 YSYEKL. The CDR3 has 13 residues. Here the CDR3 DNA reads TGCGCCAGCAGCCAAGCCAGGGAAACTGAAGCTTTCTTT. Protein product: CASSQARETEAFF.

V gene TRBV11-2 combines with J gene TRBJ1-5, with a weak D call TRBD1 (5 bases). Trimming stripped 2 bases from V and 7 bases from J, with 9 bases between. Germline lookup yields CDR1 SGHAT and CDR2 FQNNGV. The CDR3 sequence is 13 residues long. In nucleotides, the CDR3 is TGTGCCAGCAGCTTATCCAGGGTGCAGCCCCAGCATTTT. Its translation is CASSLSRVQPQHF.

The genes are TRBV9 and TRBJ1-4; 7 bases map to TRBD1. V was clipped by 4 bases and J by 7 bases; unmatched bases: 13. CDR1 is SGDLS, CDR2 YYNGEE, per germline. The CDR3 is 16 residues long. The CDR3 nucleotides are TGTGCCAGCAGCCCAACTCCAGGGGGTAGGGGTGAAAAACTGTTTTTT. It encodes CASSPTPGGRGEKLFF.

The chain couples TRBV27 to TRBJ2-3; maybe TRBD2 (5 bases). V lost 6 bases to trimming and J lost 6 bases, with 19 bases between them. From germline, CDR1 is MNHEY and CDR2 SMNVEV (reference sequence). This CDR3 has 15 residues. The CDR3 sequence: CASSTIEGYGDTQYF. The CDR3 nucleotides are TGTGCCAGCAGCACAATAGAGGGTTATGGGGATACGCAGTATTTT.

The chain links TRBV30 to TRBJ1-3; the D gene is possibly TRBD1 (6 bases). This CDR3 has 13 amino acids. Germline V gene data show CDR1 as GTSNPN and CDR2 as SVGIG (reference sequence). Trimming shortened V by 2 bases and J by 6 bases, and 11 bases separated the two germline ends. The CDR3 sequence is CAWSLGHANTIYF. The CDR3 DNA follows: TGTGCCTGGAGTCTGGGACACGCAAACACCATATATTTT.

With regard to this clone: A junction end diverges from the germline sequence, so it may reflect a read error. Distinct nucleotide sequences in the sample also encode this CDR3. This sequence joins TRBV7-2 and TRBJ2-3, with D maybe TRBD2 (5 bases). Germline CDR1 SGHTA, CDR2 FQGNSA. This CDR3 has 14 amino acids. CDR3 in DNA: TGTGCCAGCAGCCAAGGCGCGGGCCCAGATACACAGTATTTT. Its translation: CASSQGAGPDTQYF.